Presented here are 3 T cell receptor beta chains from one specimen sequenced in a study of human T cells and chemical hapten exposure. TCRdb ran MiXCR on the RACE reads and lists one entry per CDR3 protein. The repertoire holds some 38,000 distinct CDR3 sequences, with around 7.6% as singletons. Time point noted: pre-sensitization, week 0. Described treatment: therapeutic diphenylcyclopropenone sensitization with weekly scalp DPC. The material sequenced was whole blood, taken in connection with sensitization to the hapten diphenylcyclopropenone (DPC). These receptors came from a woman aged 50 to 65 with alopecia areata. Some clones in this sample may be carry-over from other donors' samples.

This clonotype appeared many times. This chain connects TRBV7-6 to TRBJ1-5; D is perhaps TRBD1 (6 bases). Trimming stripped 1 base from V and 7 bases from J, with 14 bases between. Germline CDR1 and CDR2: SGHVS and FNYEAQ. The CDR3 length is 15 residues. CDR3 DNA: TGTGCCAGCAGCTTAGTAGCAGGGGAGCGCCAGCCCCAGCATTTT. This encodes CASSLVAGERQPQHF. The whole variable domain, remainder taken from reference TRBV7-6 and TRBJ1-5, is GAGVSQSPRYKVTKRGQDVALRCDPISGHVSLYWYRQALGQGPEFLTYFNYEAQQDKSGLPNDRFSAERPEGSISTLTIQRTEQRDSAMYRCASSLVAGERQPQHFGDGTRLSIL.

The sample holds many counts of this clonotype. The chain carries TRBV28 and TRBJ1-1; no firm D call. The V end lost 2 bases, the J end lost 1 base, and 8 bases lay between the germline ends. CDR1 is MDHEN and CDR2 is SYDVKM in the germline V gene. This CDR3 region has 14 residues. CDR3 bases: TGTGCCAGCAGTTTAGGGCGGACGAACACTGAAGCTTTCTTT. It is translated as CASSLGRTNTEAFF.

This clonotype showed up many times. This chain links TRBV30 with TRBJ1-2, with no clear D. The V end was cut by 0 bases, the J end by 0 bases, with 11 bases between. This CDR3 contains 15 residues. The germline CDR1 and CDR2 sequences are GTSNPN and SVGIG (reference sequence). The CDR3 region has the DNA TGTGCCTGGAGTGTCTCGGGCCGGACTAACTATGGCTACACCTTC. Residues: CAWSVSGRTNYGYTF.